This T cell receptor (beta chain) was recovered during a study of identical twins. Overall study results and limits: Abundant beta clonotypes from cord blood had fewer insertions, unlike memory repertoires, which showed none.

cDNA carried unique molecular identifiers, and a universal primer site was added by template switching. TCRdb re-called the 5' RACE reads with MiXCR, one entry per CDR3 protein. This table has about 100,000 distinct CDR3 sequences, under 7% appearing once. Comment on this clonotype: Its target is not known.

This TCR was sampled from a woman aged 45-60 years in good health. Sequencing was performed on memory T cells sorted from blood.

The CDR3 region is CASSQDSGATEAFF. DNA of the CDR3: TGTGCCAGCAGCCAAGATTCGGGAGCCACTGAAGCTTTCTTT. The V and J genes are TRBV4-2 and TRBJ1-1; D remains unclear. The V and J ends lost 0 bases and 4 bases respectively, with 9 bases between them. The CDR3 sequence is 14 residues long. Germline CDR1 is LGHNA and CDR2 is YNFKEQ.